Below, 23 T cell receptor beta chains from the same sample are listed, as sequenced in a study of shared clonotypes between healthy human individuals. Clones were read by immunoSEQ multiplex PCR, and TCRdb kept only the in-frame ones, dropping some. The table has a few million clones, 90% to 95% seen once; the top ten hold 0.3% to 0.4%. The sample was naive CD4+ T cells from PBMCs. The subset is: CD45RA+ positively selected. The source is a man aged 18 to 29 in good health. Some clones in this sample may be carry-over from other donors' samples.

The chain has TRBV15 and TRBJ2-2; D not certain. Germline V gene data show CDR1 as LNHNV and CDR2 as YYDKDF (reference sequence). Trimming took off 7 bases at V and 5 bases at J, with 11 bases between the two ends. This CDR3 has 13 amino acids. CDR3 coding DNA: TGTGCCACCAAACCAGTTTATACCGGGGAGCTGTTTTTT. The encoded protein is CATKPVYTGELFF.

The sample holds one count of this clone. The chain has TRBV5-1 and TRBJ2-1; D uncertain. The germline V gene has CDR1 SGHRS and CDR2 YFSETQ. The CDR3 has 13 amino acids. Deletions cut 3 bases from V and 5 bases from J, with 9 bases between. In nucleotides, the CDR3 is TGCGCCAGCAGCTCTAATCAGGACAATGAGCAGTTCTTC. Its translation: CASSSNQDNEQFF.

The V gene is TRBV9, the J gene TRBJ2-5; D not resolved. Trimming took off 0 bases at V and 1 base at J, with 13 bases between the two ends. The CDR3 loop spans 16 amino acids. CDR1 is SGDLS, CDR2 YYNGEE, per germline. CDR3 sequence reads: CASSVGATPFQETQYF. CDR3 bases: TGTGCCAGCAGCGTAGGAGCTACCCCCTTCCAAGAGACCCAGTACTTC.

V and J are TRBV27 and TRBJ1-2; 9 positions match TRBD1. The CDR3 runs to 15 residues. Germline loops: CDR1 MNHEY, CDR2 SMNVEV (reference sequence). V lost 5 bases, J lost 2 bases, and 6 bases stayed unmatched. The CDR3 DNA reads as TGTGCCAGCAGTCTTGCCGGGACAGGGAACTATGGCTACACCTTC. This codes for CASSLAGTGNYGYTF.

CDR3 sequence (DNA): TGTGCCAGCAGCCCCTTTCGCACAGATACGCAGTATTTT. Translated: CASSPFRTDTQYF. The chain employs TRBV11-3 and TRBJ2-3; D gene unclear. The germline V gene encodes CDR1 SGHNT and CDR2 YENEEA. The CDR3 extends over 13 amino acids. V lost 5 bases and J 1 base, leaving 7 bases between the germline ends.

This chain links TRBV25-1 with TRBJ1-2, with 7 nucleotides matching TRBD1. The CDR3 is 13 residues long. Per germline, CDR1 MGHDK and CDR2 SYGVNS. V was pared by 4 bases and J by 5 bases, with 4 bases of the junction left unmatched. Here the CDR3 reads CASSADRAYGYTF. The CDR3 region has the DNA TGTGCCAGCAGTGCAGACAGGGCATATGGCTACACCTTC.

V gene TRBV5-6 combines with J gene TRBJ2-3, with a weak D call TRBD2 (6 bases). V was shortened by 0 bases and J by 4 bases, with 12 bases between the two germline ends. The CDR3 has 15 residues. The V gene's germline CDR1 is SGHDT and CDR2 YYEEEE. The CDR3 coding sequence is TGTGCCAGCAGCTTGGTGGGGGGATTGGCAGATACGCAGTATTTT. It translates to CASSLVGGLADTQYF.

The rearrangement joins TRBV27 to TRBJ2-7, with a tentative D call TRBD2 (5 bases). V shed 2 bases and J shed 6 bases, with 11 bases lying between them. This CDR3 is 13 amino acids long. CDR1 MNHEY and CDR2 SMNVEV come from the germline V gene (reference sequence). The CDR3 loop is CASSLGESTEQYF. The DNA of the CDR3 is TGTGCCAGCAGTTTAGGGGAGTCAACCGAGCAGTACTTC.

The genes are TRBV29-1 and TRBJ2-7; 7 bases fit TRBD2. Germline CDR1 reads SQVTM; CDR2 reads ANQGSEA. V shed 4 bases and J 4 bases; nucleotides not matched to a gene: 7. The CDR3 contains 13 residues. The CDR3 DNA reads TGCAGCGTTGGGGCCATGGGGGGGTACGAGCAGTACTTC. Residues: CSVGAMGGYEQYF.

The CDR3 bases are TGTGCCAGCAGCTTACCACCGAGGGACAGAGGACCTGAAGCTTTCTTT. It yields the protein CASSLPPRDRGPEAFF. The chain has TRBV7-8 and TRBJ1-1; 7 bases map to TRBD1. Trimming at V came to 2 bases and at J to 6 bases, leaving 12 bases not matched to a gene. CDR3 length equals 16 residues. CDR1 and CDR2 (germline): SGHVS, FQNEAQ.

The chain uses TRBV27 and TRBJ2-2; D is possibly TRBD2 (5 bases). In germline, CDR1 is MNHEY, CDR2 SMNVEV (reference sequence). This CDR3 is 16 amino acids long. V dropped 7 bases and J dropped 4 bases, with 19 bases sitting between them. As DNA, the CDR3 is TGTGCCAGCACCCCCCTGGGAGCTGCCCGCACCGGGGAGCTGTTTTTT. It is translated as CASTPLGAARTGELFF.

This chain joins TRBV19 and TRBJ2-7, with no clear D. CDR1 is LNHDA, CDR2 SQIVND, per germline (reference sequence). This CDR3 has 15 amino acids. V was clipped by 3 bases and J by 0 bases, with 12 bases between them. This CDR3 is CASSIGRKSSYEQYF. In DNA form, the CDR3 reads TGTGCCAGTAGTATCGGCAGGAAGAGCTCCTACGAGCAGTACTTC.

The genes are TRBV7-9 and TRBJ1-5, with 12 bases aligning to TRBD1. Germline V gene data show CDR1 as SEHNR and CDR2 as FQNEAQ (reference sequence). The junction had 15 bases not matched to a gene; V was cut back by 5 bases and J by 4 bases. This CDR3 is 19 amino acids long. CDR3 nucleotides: TGTGCCAGCAGCCCCGGGACAGGGGGCCTCGGAAATATTAATCAGCCCCAGCATTTT. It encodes CASSPGTGGLGNINQPQHF.

CDR3 protein: CAISESARGRDTGELFF. The CDR3 DNA reads TGTGCCATCAGTGAGTCTGCCCGGGGGCGAGACACCGGGGAGCTGTTTTTT. The V gene is TRBV10-3, the J gene TRBJ2-2; D assignment may be TRBD1 or TRBD2 (6 bases each). This CDR3 has 17 residues. Trimming pared 0 bases from V and 3 bases from J, leaving 14 bases between. Germline V CDR1 and CDR2: ENHRY, SYGVKD.

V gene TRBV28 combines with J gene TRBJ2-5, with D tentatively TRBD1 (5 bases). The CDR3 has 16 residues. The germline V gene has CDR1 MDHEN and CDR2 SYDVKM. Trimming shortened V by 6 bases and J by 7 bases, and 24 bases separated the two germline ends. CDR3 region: CASRLNSADRRGTQYF. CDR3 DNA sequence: TGTGCCAGCAGACTTAACTCGGCGGACCGAAGGGGGACCCAGTACTTC.

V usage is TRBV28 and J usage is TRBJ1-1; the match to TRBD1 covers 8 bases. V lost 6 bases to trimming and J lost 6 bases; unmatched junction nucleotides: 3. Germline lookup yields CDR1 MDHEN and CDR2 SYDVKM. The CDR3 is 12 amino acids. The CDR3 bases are TGTGCCAGCAGGATACAGGGGGCTGAAGCTTTCTTT. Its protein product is CASRIQGAEAFF.

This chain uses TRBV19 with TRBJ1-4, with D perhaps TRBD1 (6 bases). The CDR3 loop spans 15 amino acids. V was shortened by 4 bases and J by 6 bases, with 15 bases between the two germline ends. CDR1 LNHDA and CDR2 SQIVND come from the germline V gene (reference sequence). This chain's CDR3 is CASSTGQKVYEKLFF. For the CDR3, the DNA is TGTGCCAGTAGTACCGGACAGAAAGTTTATGAAAAACTGTTTTTT.

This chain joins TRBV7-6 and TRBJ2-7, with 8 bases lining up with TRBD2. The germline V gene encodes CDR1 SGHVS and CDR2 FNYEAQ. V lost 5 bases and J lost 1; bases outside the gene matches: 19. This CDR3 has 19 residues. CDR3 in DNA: TGTGCCAGCAGCGCCTCAGGGGCGGGAGGCATTATAGCGTCCTACGAGCAGTACTTC. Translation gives CASSASGAGGIIASYEQYF.

The CDR3 loop is CAISEEVGYEQYF. As DNA, the CDR3 is TGTGCCATCAGTGAGGAAGTTGGCTACGAGCAGTACTTC. J is TRBJ2-7 and V is TRBV10-3; no clear D gene. Germline-derived CDR1 and CDR2 are ENHRY and SYGVKD. The V gene lost 2 bases and the J gene lost 3 bases, with 8 bases spanning the gap. The CDR3 is 13 amino acids.

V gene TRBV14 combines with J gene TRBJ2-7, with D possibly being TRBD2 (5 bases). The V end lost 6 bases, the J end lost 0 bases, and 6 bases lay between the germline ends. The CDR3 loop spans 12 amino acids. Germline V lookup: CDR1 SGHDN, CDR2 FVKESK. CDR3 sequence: CASRGLSYEQYF. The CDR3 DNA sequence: TGTGCCAGCAGAGGACTCTCCTACGAGCAGTACTTC.

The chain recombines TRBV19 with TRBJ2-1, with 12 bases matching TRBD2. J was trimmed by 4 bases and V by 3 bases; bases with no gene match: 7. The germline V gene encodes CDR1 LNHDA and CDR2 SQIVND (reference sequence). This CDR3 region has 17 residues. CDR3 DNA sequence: TGTGCCAGTAGTATGCGAGGGACTAGCGGGCCTTACAATGAGCAGTTCTTC. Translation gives CASSMRGTSGPYNEQFF.

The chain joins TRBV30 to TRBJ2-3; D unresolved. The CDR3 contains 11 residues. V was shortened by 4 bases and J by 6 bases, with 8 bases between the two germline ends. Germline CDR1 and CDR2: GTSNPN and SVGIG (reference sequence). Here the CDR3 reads CAWISSDTQYF. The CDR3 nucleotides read TGTGCCTGGATTAGTAGTGATACGCAGTATTTT.

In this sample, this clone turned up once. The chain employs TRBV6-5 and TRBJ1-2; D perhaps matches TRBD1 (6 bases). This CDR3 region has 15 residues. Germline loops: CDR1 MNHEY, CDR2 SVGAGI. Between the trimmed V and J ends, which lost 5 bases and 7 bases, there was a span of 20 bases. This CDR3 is CASSPPGGLFGGYTF. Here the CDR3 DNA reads TGTGCCAGCAGTCCCCCGGGGGGGCTGTTCGGTGGCTACACCTTC.